This paragraph covers one T cell receptor (beta chain) sequence. This clonotype was counted at least ten times. Its antigen is still unknown. Per-base quality was not reported, and no clone a single base away is much larger than it. The library was generated by RACE. The sequencer listed for this sample is NextSeq 500. Library preparation attached unique molecular identifiers to individual cDNA molecules for quantitative, reproducible TCR counting. Each blood RNA sample was used to sequence both TCR alpha and TCR beta chains. Under the source paper's analysis protocol: A median of roughly 98,000 TCRs per sample was observed, with a range of about 23,224 to 690,600. The Decombinator software suite was used to annotate V, J and CDR3 in the TCR reads. For the PS versus PT1 abundance plots, all samples were subsampled to the same number of TCRs (28,000). TCRs were defined as expanded if absent before sensitization and observed at least eight times at the 2-week time point. TCRdb trimmed public reads at Q25 via fastp, called clones via MiXCR and kept in-frame beta chains. Each entry is one CDR3 protein sequence, shown with its most common DNA and genes. V and J calls and clone size were set by TCRdb, not the authors. A total of approximately 82,000 distinct CDR3 sequences appear in this sample, under 12% of them only once. Together, the top ten hold 2% to 2.5% of the sample.

These data originate in a study of human T cells and chemical hapten exposure (dated by TCRdb to about 2021). General notes on the study: For sensitization, 2% DPC in acetone was applied to a 2 cm by 2 cm area of upper inner arm skin. Throughout the approximately 25-week study period, patients were also given weekly therapeutic DPC doses on the scalp. Patch tests used Finn chambers with 0.01% DPC on the upper back, scored after 6 days by International Contact Dermatitis Research Group standards. Alopecia areata with under or over 50% scalp involvement, alopecia totalis and alopecia universalis were represented in the patient cohort, which was mostly female. Libraries were pooled for sequencing, and per-sample TCR yields varied mainly because of small differences in library volumes within the pool. This study followed changes in the peripheral blood TCR repertoire in vivo during primary and secondary sensitization of alopecia patients to the hapten diphenylcyclopropenone (DPC). Blood was sampled from patients pre-sensitization (week 0) and at 2, 6 and about 24 weeks after DPC sensitization. Roughly 30 alopecia patients provided blood for TCR sequencing at one to four time points (pre-sensitization, 2, 6 and 24 weeks). The research as a whole found: All patients had alopecia, a presumed autoimmune disease, so their immune response might differ from that of healthy individuals. After repeated subsampling, the strength of the expansion versus patch-test correlation and the threshold at which it became significant changed. DPC sensitization did not change the number of TCRs with a frequency above 1 in 1000, and there was no evidence of changes in global repertoire structure. Expanded TCRs formed significantly more large CDR3 similarity clusters than pre-sensitization or healthy control sets, consistent with antigen-driven responses. Patch test score was positively correlated with the number of PT1 expanded TCRs, with significance at thresholds 8, 16 and 32 but not at 4.

The time point label on this specimen signifies: patch test 1, 2 weeks after DPC sensitization. The treatment or condition label corresponds to: therapeutic diphenylcyclopropenone sensitization with weekly scalp DPC. Blood at each patch-test visit was drawn before the patch test was applied. Eligible patients were aged 18 to 70, diagnosed with alopecia, deemed suitable for DPC therapy, and excluded if pregnant. Total RNA was extracted from unfractionated whole blood that had been collected in Tempus Blood RNA tubes. The V end loses 6 bases and the J end loses 1 base, and a stretch of 6 bases separates them. The CDR3 runs 11 residues from the cysteine to the phenylalanine. The read is trimmed to its CDR3 DNA, 33 bases read in frame from base 1. CDR1 and CDR2 were assigned from the germline V gene as SQVTM and ANQGSEA.

This specimen was whole blood, taken in connection with sensitization to the hapten diphenylcyclopropenone (DPC). This clonotype was sampled from a man aged 40-55 years with alopecia areata. Some clones in this sample may be carry-over from other donors' samples. The sequence links TRBV29-1 to TRBJ1-1, with the D gene call left open. The CDR3 sequence is CSVGKNTEAFF. Read as DNA, the sequence is TGCAGCGTCGGCAAGAACACTGAAGCTTTCTTT.